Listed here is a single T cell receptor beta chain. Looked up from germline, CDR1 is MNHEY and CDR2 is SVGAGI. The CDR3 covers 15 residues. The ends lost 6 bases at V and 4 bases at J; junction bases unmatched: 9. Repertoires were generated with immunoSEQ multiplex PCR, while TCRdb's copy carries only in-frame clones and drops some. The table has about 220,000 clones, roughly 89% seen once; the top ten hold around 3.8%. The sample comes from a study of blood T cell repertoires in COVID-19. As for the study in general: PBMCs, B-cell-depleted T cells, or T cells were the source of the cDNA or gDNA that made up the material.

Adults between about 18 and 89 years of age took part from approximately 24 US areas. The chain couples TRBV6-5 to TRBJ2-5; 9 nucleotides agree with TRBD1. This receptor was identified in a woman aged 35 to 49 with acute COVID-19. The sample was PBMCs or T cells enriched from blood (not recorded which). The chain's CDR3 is CASRADRGKRETQYF. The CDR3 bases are TGTGCCAGCAGAGCGGACAGGGGCAAACGAGAGACCCAGTACTTC.